This T cell receptor (beta chain) was recovered during a study of identical twins. Using its own MiXCR run on the 5' RACE reads, TCRdb lists one record per CDR3 protein. The sample includes hundreds of thousands of distinct CDR3 sequences, 18% of them seen just once. General study results and limits: Clonotypes of the beta chain that were abundant in cord blood carried fewer insertions (memory repertoires showed none).

Of note for this clonotype: Its antigen is undetermined.

These data were also filed under a second study, of T cells expressing NK-cell markers. That source notes: Out of eight donors sequenced, seven tested HCMV-seropositive and the remaining one seronegative. Leadership of the CD3+CD56-NKG2C+ fraction also belonged to these clonotypes in four donors.

This TCR derives from a woman under 30 in good health. Sequenced material: PBMCs.

CDR3 residues: CASSARQLAGVSGELFF. The CDR3 nucleotides read TGTGCCAGCAGCGCCCGCCAACTAGCGGGAGTTTCCGGGGAGCTGTTTTTT. The chain combines TRBV9 with TRBJ2-2; 11 bases line up with TRBD2. The CDR3 is made up of 17 amino acids. Trimming cost V 3 bases and J 6 bases; bases outside gene matches: 10. Per the germline V gene, CDR1 is SGDLS and CDR2 is YYNGEE.